These T cell receptor beta chains were read from a single sample in a study of regulatory T cells in long-lasting Graves disease. TCRdb reanalysed the multiplex PCR reads using MiXCR and keeps one entry per CDR3 protein. The table records almost 450,000 distinct CDR3 sequences, about a sixth of them present only once. These same data were also listed under a study on T cells in Graves' hyperthyroidism and ophthalmopathy.

Here the sequenced sample was peripheral blood mononuclear cells (PBMCs), taken at new diagnosis, from a patient treated with antithyroid drugs. Every receptor here comes from a woman aged 25 to 39 with Graves disease. The CDR3 runs from the conserved cysteine through the conserved F or W. A D gene is named only where the DNA matches it firmly. Clone size appears in some rows only: once, few, many, or a class for an expanded clone.

D gene: -
V gene: TRBV18
J gene: TRBJ2-6
clone size: many
CDR3 DNA: TGTGCCAGCTCACCAGGGGTCGGGGCCAACGTCCTGACTTTC
CDR3 protein: CASSPGVGANVLTF

D gene: TRBD1
V gene: TRBV19
J gene: TRBJ1-5
clone size: many
CDR3 DNA: TGTGCCAGTAGTATCCCGACAGGGCGGGGGAGCAATCAGCCCCAGCATTTT
CDR3 protein: CASSIPTGRGSNQPQHF

D gene: -
V gene: TRBV5-1
J gene: TRBJ2-2
clone size: many
CDR3 DNA: TGTGCCAGCTCGGGGACGAACACCGGGGAGCTGTTTTTT
CDR3 protein: CASSGTNTGELFF

D gene: TRBD1
V gene: TRBV20-1
J gene: TRBJ1-1
clone size: many
CDR3 DNA: TGCAGTGCTGAACAGGGGGACGCTTTCTTT
CDR3 protein: CSAEQGDAFF

D gene: TRBD2
V gene: TRBV7-4
J gene: TRBJ2-5
clone size: many
CDR3 DNA: TGTGCCAGCAGCTTAGCTTCTCGGCTAGCGGGAGCTGAGACCCAGTACTTC
CDR3 protein: CASSLASRLAGAETQYF

D gene: TRBD1
V gene: TRBV19
J gene: TRBJ1-1
clone size: few
CDR3 DNA: TGTGCCAGTAGTTCCCTAAGGGGGCTAAGTGACACTGAAGCTTTCTTT
CDR3 protein: CASSSLRGLSDTEAFF

D gene: TRBD1
V gene: TRBV25-1
J gene: TRBJ2-2
clone size: -
CDR3 DNA: TGTGCCAGCGGGGACAGATCGAACACCGGGGAGCTGTTTTTT
CDR3 protein: CASGDRSNTGELFF

D gene: TRBD1
V gene: TRBV7-8
J gene: TRBJ2-7
clone size: many
CDR3 DNA: TGTGCCAGCAGCTTAGACAGGGGCCTCTCCTACGAGCAGTACTTC
CDR3 protein: CASSLDRGLSYEQYF

D gene: -
V gene: TRBV30
J gene: TRBJ1-1
clone size: -
CDR3 DNA: TGTGCCTGGAGTTGGGACACTGAAGCTTTCTTT
CDR3 protein: CAWSWDTEAFF

D gene: -
V gene: TRBV12-5
J gene: TRBJ1-1
clone size: -
CDR3 DNA: TGTGCTAGTGGTTTGGGCGGACCGCCTAACACTGAAGCTTTCTTT
CDR3 protein: CASGLGGPPNTEAFF

D gene: -
V gene: TRBV4-1
J gene: TRBJ2-4
clone size: few
CDR3 DNA: TGCGCCAGCAGCCAAGATAGGAGTACAAAAAACATTCAGTACTTC
CDR3 protein: CASSQDRSTKNIQYF

D gene: TRBD2
V gene: TRBV4-3
J gene: TRBJ2-2
clone size: -
CDR3 DNA: TGCGCCAGCAGCCAAAAGATTACTAGCGGGAGGCCGGGGGAGCTGTTTTTT
CDR3 protein: CASSQKITSGRPGELFF

D gene: -
V gene: TRBV5-1
J gene: TRBJ1-1
clone size: many
CDR3 DNA: TGCGCCAGCAGCTTGGAAGGGAACTACCAAGCTTTCTTT
CDR3 protein: CASSLEGNYQAFF

D gene: TRBD1
V gene: TRBV15
J gene: TRBJ1-2
clone size: many
CDR3 DNA: TGTGCCACCAGCGGGACAGGCTATGGCTACACCTTC
CDR3 protein: CATSGTGYGYTF

D gene: -
V gene: TRBV27
J gene: TRBJ2-3
clone size: -
CDR3 DNA: TGTGCCAGCAGTTCCCGACACTCCGGGAAGATGCAGTATTTT
CDR3 protein: CASSSRHSGKMQYF

D gene: -
V gene: TRBV10-2
J gene: TRBJ1-2
clone size: many
CDR3 DNA: TGCGCCAGCACCGACAGCGCGGTGGACTATGGCTACACCTTC
CDR3 protein: CASTDSAVDYGYTF

D gene: -
V gene: TRBV30
J gene: TRBJ2-7
clone size: many
CDR3 DNA: TGTGCCTGGAAGTCGGCGCTCTCCTACGAGCAGTACTTC
CDR3 protein: CAWKSALSYEQYF

D gene: -
V gene: TRBV19
J gene: TRBJ2-1
clone size: few
CDR3 DNA: TGTGCCAGTAAAAACCAAGTAGGTGAGCAGTTCTTC
CDR3 protein: CASKNQVGEQFF

D gene: -
V gene: TRBV29-1
J gene: TRBJ1-4
clone size: few
CDR3 DNA: TGCAGCGTCCGGACAGCAACTAATGAAAAACTGTTTTTT
CDR3 protein: CSVRTATNEKLFF

D gene: TRBD2
V gene: TRBV10-3
J gene: TRBJ2-1
clone size: few
CDR3 DNA: TGTGCCATCAGTGAGTCGGCGACTAGCGGGAACGGCTTC
CDR3 protein: CAISESATSGNGF

D gene: -
V gene: TRBV5-5
J gene: TRBJ1-1
clone size: many
CDR3 DNA: TGTGCCAGCAGCTTGTGGCCGGGGGGAGGCACTGAAGCTTTCTTT
CDR3 protein: CASSLWPGGGTEAFF

D gene: -
V gene: TRBV2
J gene: TRBJ2-4
clone size: many
CDR3 DNA: TGTGCCAGGTCGGCCGCGGGAAAAAAAAACATTCAGTACTTC
CDR3 protein: CARSAAGKKNIQYF

D gene: TRBD2
V gene: TRBV28
J gene: TRBJ2-2
clone size: -
CDR3 DNA: TGTGCCAGCTCGGGAGGGCCTGGGGAGCTGTTTTTT
CDR3 protein: CASSGGPGELFF

D gene: -
V gene: TRBV27
J gene: TRBJ1-1
clone size: many
CDR3 DNA: TGTGCCAGCAGAAAATACAGACGAAACACTGAAGCTTTCTTT
CDR3 protein: CASRKYRRNTEAFF

D gene: -
V gene: TRBV6-1
J gene: TRBJ2-2
clone size: -
CDR3 DNA: TGTGCCAGCAATAGTCCTGCGAGGGACACCGGGGAGCTGTTTTTT
CDR3 protein: CASNSPARDTGELFF

D gene: -
V gene: TRBV6-2/TRBV6-3
J gene: TRBJ2-7
clone size: many
CDR3 DNA: TGTGCCAGCAGTTACTCGAGGGGGAACGCCTACGAGCAGTACTTC
CDR3 protein: CASSYSRGNAYEQYF

D gene: -
V gene: TRBV28
J gene: TRBJ2-7
clone size: many
CDR3 DNA: TGTGCCACCTTTTCCGGGACACGGAGCTCCTACGAGCAGTACTTC
CDR3 protein: CATFSGTRSSYEQYF

D gene: -
V gene: TRBV14
J gene: TRBJ1-2
clone size: -
CDR3 DNA: TGTGCCAGCAGCCCCCGGGCCCGATTCGAGTATGGCTACACCTTC
CDR3 protein: CASSPRARFEYGYTF

D gene: -
V gene: TRBV19
J gene: TRBJ2-7
clone size: few
CDR3 DNA: TGTGCCAGTAGCATTGGACAAAAAGCCTACGAGCAGTACTTC
CDR3 protein: CASSIGQKAYEQYF

D gene: -
V gene: TRBV5-6
J gene: TRBJ1-1
clone size: -
CDR3 DNA: TGTGCCAGCAGCTTTAAGCAGTTGGGCACTGAAGCTTTCTTT
CDR3 protein: CASSFKQLGTEAFF

D gene: TRBD2
V gene: TRBV5-8
J gene: TRBJ2-5
clone size: many
CDR3 DNA: TGTGCCAGCAGCCGCCCGGGACTAGCGGGATGGCAGTACTTC
CDR3 protein: CASSRPGLAGWQYF

D gene: -
V gene: TRBV5-6
J gene: TRBJ1-1
clone size: -
CDR3 DNA: TGTGCCAGCAGCTCCGACGGAAACACTGAAGCTTTCTTT
CDR3 protein: CASSSDGNTEAFF

D gene: TRBD1
V gene: TRBV18
J gene: TRBJ1-5
clone size: -
CDR3 DNA: TGTGCCAGCTCACCAGACAGGGGGCCGAATCAGCCCCAGCATTTT
CDR3 protein: CASSPDRGPNQPQHF

D gene: -
V gene: TRBV27
J gene: TRBJ2-7
clone size: many
CDR3 DNA: TGTGCCAGCAGTAGCTCCCCTACCAGGGTCTCGGTACTGGAGCAGTACTTC
CDR3 protein: CASSSSPTRVSVLEQYF

D gene: TRBD1
V gene: TRBV29-1
J gene: TRBJ2-5
clone size: -
CDR3 DNA: TGCAGCGTAGACAGGGTTGGGGAAGAGACCCAGTACTTC
CDR3 protein: CSVDRVGEETQYF

D gene: -
V gene: TRBV3-1
J gene: TRBJ2-3
clone size: many
CDR3 DNA: TGTGCCAGCAGCCAATCTTTCGCCGAAGATACGCAGTATTTT
CDR3 protein: CASSQSFAEDTQYF

D gene: TRBD1
V gene: TRBV29-1
J gene: TRBJ1-2
clone size: -
CDR3 DNA: TGCAGCGTTGAAGAAGCCGGGAGGGACAGTTGGAGGTCCCCCTATGGCTACACCTTC
CDR3 protein: CSVEEAGRDSWRSPYGYTF

D gene: -
V gene: TRBV6-1
J gene: TRBJ1-4
clone size: -
CDR3 DNA: TGTGCCAGCAGCACAACATCAGGTGTAGGGGAAAAACTGTTTTTT
CDR3 protein: CASSTTSGVGEKLFF

D gene: TRBD2
V gene: TRBV5-1
J gene: TRBJ2-3
clone size: many
CDR3 DNA: TGCGCCAGCAGCCCTAGCGGGAGATGGAGAAACACAGATACGCAGTATTTT
CDR3 protein: CASSPSGRWRNTDTQYF

D gene: TRBD2
V gene: TRBV7-9
J gene: TRBJ2-1
clone size: many
CDR3 DNA: TGTGCCAGCAGCTTAGGGGGACTAGGAACTCCCTCCTACAATGAGCAGTTCTTC
CDR3 protein: CASSLGGLGTPSYNEQFF

D gene: -
V gene: TRBV12-3/TRBV12-4
J gene: TRBJ2-3
clone size: many
CDR3 DNA: TGTGCCAGCAGTTTAGCCCGGTCAGATACGCAGTATTTT
CDR3 protein: CASSLARSDTQYF

D gene: -
V gene: TRBV28
J gene: TRBJ2-3
clone size: -
CDR3 DNA: TGTGCCAGCACCCAAGTGGCATTTGGGGATACGCAGTATTTT
CDR3 protein: CASTQVAFGDTQYF

D gene: -
V gene: TRBV12-3/TRBV12-4
J gene: TRBJ1-1
clone size: -
CDR3 DNA: TGTGCCAGCAGTTTAGTTCTGCTGGGAGGGGAAGCTTTCTTT
CDR3 protein: CASSLVLLGGEAFF

D gene: -
V gene: TRBV5-1
J gene: TRBJ2-2
clone size: many
CDR3 DNA: TGCGCCAGCAGGCCGACAGGGAACACCGGGGAGCTGTTTTTT
CDR3 protein: CASRPTGNTGELFF

D gene: -
V gene: TRBV19
J gene: TRBJ2-1
clone size: many
CDR3 DNA: TGTGCCAGTAGTATCACGGCCAGCTCCTACAATGAGCAGTTCTTC
CDR3 protein: CASSITASSYNEQFF

D gene: -
V gene: TRBV12-5
J gene: TRBJ2-1
clone size: many
CDR3 DNA: TGTGCTAGTGGTTCCCCGACTAGTGCCTACAATGAGCAGTTCTTC
CDR3 protein: CASGSPTSAYNEQFF

D gene: -
V gene: TRBV6-1
J gene: TRBJ2-3
clone size: many
CDR3 DNA: TGTGCCAGCAGACCCCCCGGCACAGATACGCAGTATTTT
CDR3 protein: CASRPPGTDTQYF

D gene: -
V gene: TRBV5-1
J gene: TRBJ1-1
clone size: -
CDR3 DNA: TGCGCCAGCAGCTCCGATCTCCCCGAAAACACTGAAGCTTTCTTT
CDR3 protein: CASSSDLPENTEAFF

D gene: -
V gene: TRBV5-1
J gene: TRBJ2-3
clone size: -
CDR3 DNA: TGCGCCAGCAGCGGTTCTAGCGACGGCACAGATACGCAGTATTTT
CDR3 protein: CASSGSSDGTDTQYF

D gene: -
V gene: TRBV15
J gene: TRBJ2-7
clone size: -
CDR3 DNA: TGTGCCACCAGCAGAGCCGGGATCCAATCCTACGAGCAGTACTTC
CDR3 protein: CATSRAGIQSYEQYF

D gene: -
V gene: TRBV20-1
J gene: TRBJ2-2
clone size: -
CDR3 DNA: TGCAGTGCTCCTTCGGCGGCTTGGCGAAGAAACACCGGGGAGCTGTTTTTT
CDR3 protein: CSAPSAAWRRNTGELFF

D gene: -
V gene: TRBV16
J gene: TRBJ2-7
clone size: few
CDR3 DNA: TGTGCCAGCAGCCAATCGAGGGTAGGGAAGTCCACCTACGAGCAGTACTTC
CDR3 protein: CASSQSRVGKSTYEQYF

D gene: -
V gene: TRBV7-2
J gene: TRBJ1-1
clone size: many
CDR3 DNA: TGTGCCAGCAGCTTTACTCCGGGGAACACTGAAGCTTTCTTT
CDR3 protein: CASSFTPGNTEAFF

D gene: -
V gene: TRBV5-1
J gene: TRBJ2-3
clone size: many
CDR3 DNA: TGCGCCAGCAGCTTTGGATCGCCATTTGGAGATACGCAGTATTTT
CDR3 protein: CASSFGSPFGDTQYF

D gene: TRBD1
V gene: TRBV18
J gene: TRBJ2-1
clone size: many
CDR3 DNA: TGTGCCAGCTCACCAAACCCGGGACAGACAAATGAGCAGTTCTTC
CDR3 protein: CASSPNPGQTNEQFF

D gene: -
V gene: TRBV4-1
J gene: TRBJ2-3
clone size: -
CDR3 DNA: TGCGCCAGCAGCCAAGATAGGACCGGGGGCGGAGATACGCAGTATTTT
CDR3 protein: CASSQDRTGGGDTQYF

D gene: TRBD2
V gene: TRBV11-1
J gene: TRBJ2-7
clone size: many
CDR3 DNA: TGTGCCAGCAGCGGGACTAGCGACGCCTACGAGCAGTACTTC
CDR3 protein: CASSGTSDAYEQYF

D gene: -
V gene: TRBV24-1
J gene: TRBJ2-3
clone size: -
CDR3 DNA: TGTGCCACCAGTGATCTAGGACTTGACGGTACGCAGTATTTT
CDR3 protein: CATSDLGLDGTQYF

D gene: TRBD1
V gene: TRBV19
J gene: TRBJ1-1
clone size: many
CDR3 DNA: TGTGCCAGTAGTGTCCGGGACAGCGGTCGGGTGGCTTTCTTT
CDR3 protein: CASSVRDSGRVAFF

D gene: TRBD2
V gene: TRBV11-2
J gene: TRBJ2-3
clone size: -
CDR3 DNA: TGTGCCAGCAGTTTTAGCCCTAGCGGGAGGGGATCAGATACGCAGTATTTT
CDR3 protein: CASSFSPSGRGSDTQYF